What follows describes a single T cell receptor beta chain. The record originates from a study of T cell changes during pregnancy in multiple sclerosis. Method: immunoSEQ multiplex PCR; TCRdb's copy keeps in-frame clones and lacks some. The sample lists roughly 49,000 clones; about 95% were seen once. The CDR3 sequence is 14 residues long. Germline CDR1 MGHRA, CDR2 YSYEKL. V lost 0 bases and J 3 bases, leaving 9 bases between the germline ends. The receptor was derived from a female donor with multiple sclerosis, enrolled in a pregnancy study. The source material was CD8+ T cells from peripheral blood mononuclear cells, sampled in the first trimester of pregnancy. The chain couples TRBV4-1 to TRBJ2-7; D gene ambiguous. DNA for the CDR3: TGCGCCAGCAGCCAAGATCAGGTATACTACGAGCAGTACTTC. Amino acid sequence: CASSQDQVYYEQYF.